The 6 T cell receptor beta chains given below trace back to one sample, sequenced in a study of molecular identifiers for immune sequencing clone quantification. One entry per CDR3 protein results from TCRdb running MiXCR on the PCR reads. This sample has about 320,000 distinct CDR3 sequences, with about 21% found just once. Input material: naive CD8+ T cells from blood, with Jurkat cell RNA spiked in. Regarding subset: FACS-sorted CD8+CD4-CCR7+CD45RA+ naive T cells. The source of these receptors is a human donor in good health. Some libraries in this study had Jurkat cell RNA spiked in.

This clonotype has a handful of counts. J is TRBJ2-2 and V is TRBV30; tentatively, D is TRBD1 or TRBD2 (5 bases each). Germline CDR1 and CDR2: GTSNPN and SVGIG (reference sequence). V lost 5 bases to trimming and J lost 3 bases, with 22 bases between them. There are 17 residues in the CDR3. The CDR3 spells CAWEAHGGGEDTGELFF. The DNA for the CDR3 is TGTGCCTGGGAGGCGCATGGGGGTGGAGAAGACACCGGGGAGCTGTTTTTT.

This clonotype was detected ten times or more. The CDR3 region has the DNA TGTGCCAGCGGGCGGGACCGTAGGACGGATACGCAGTATTTT. Translating gives CASGRDRRTDTQYF. J is TRBJ2-3 and V is TRBV28, with D tentatively TRBD2 (6 bases). The germline CDR1 and CDR2 sequences are MDHEN and SYDVKM. Trimming cost V 8 bases and J 6 bases, with 18 bases left between them. The CDR3 consists of 14 residues.

For this clonotype: A much larger clone sits a single nucleotide away, making a read error possible. In DNA form, the CDR3 reads TGCGCCAGCGGCTGGCTAGCAGAAGAGACCCAGTACTTC. Amino acid sequence: CASGWLAEETQYF. V is TRBV5-1 and J is TRBJ2-5; perhaps TRBD2 as D (5 bases). The germline V and J ends were trimmed by 7 bases and 3 bases, with 13 bases remaining between them. This CDR3 has 13 amino acids. Germline V gene lookup returns CDR1 SGHRS and CDR2 YFSETQ. The full variable domain, in which reference TRBV5-1 and TRBJ2-5 provide the parts outside the CDR3, is KAGVTQTPRYLIKTRGQQVTLSCSPISGHRSVSWYQQTPGQGLQFLFEYFSETQRNKGNFPGRFSGRQFSNSRSEMNVSTLELGDSALYLCASGWLAEETQYFGPGTRLLVL.

Ten or more counts support this clonotype. The DNA for the CDR3 is TGTGCCAGCAGGCCGTTGGCGGGAGACACCGGGGAGCTGTTTTTT. Encoded protein: CASRPLAGDTGELFF. V usage is TRBV7-9 and J usage is TRBJ2-2, with TRBD2 matching over 7 bases. The V gene's germline CDR1 is SEHNR and CDR2 FQNEAQ (reference sequence). There are 15 residues in the CDR3. The V gene end was trimmed by 6 bases and the J gene end by 3 bases; junction bases not matched to a gene: 7.

For this clonotype: The junction differs from germline at one of its ends, possibly a read error. The V and J genes are TRBV6-2 or TRBV6-3 and TRBJ1-2, with D possibly being TRBD1 (6 bases). The CDR3 is made up of 16 amino acids. Germline assignment: CDR1 MNHEY and CDR2 SVGEGT. In DNA form, the CDR3 reads TGTGCCGGCAGGCAACCCGGACAGATTCCTAACTATGGCTACACCTTC. Translated: CAGRQPGQIPNYGYTF.

This clonotype was recorded many times. V usage is TRBV2 and J usage is TRBJ1-5; D ambiguous. Germline CDR1 is SNHLY and CDR2 is FYNNEI. With 0 bases removed from V and 0 bases from J, the gap between germline ends came to 6 bases. This CDR3 comprises 15 residues. The CDR3 bases are TGTGCCAGCAGTGAAGCGGGGTATAGCAATCAGCCCCAGCATTTT. It encodes CASSEAGYSNQPQHF.